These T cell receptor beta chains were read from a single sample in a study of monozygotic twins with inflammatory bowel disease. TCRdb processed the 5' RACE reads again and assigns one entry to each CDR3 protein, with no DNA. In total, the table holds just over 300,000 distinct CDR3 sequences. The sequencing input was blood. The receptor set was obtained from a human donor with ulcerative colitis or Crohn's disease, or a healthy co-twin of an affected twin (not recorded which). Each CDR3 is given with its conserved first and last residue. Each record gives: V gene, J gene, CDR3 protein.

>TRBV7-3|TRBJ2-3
CASSLEPPGQGDSDTQYF
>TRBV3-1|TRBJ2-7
CASSQEGGGYEQYF
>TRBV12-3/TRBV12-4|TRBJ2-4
CASESASGGNRIQYF
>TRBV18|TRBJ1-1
CASSKDRDEAFF
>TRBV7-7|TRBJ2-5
CASSSTRGAMYQETQYF
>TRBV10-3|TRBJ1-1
CAISDEPLGTEAFF
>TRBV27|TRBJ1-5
CASSPRQGNQPQHF
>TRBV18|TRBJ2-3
CASSPMGLAGAGTLGTQYF
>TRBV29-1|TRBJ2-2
CSVTDEPNTGELFF
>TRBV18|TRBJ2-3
CASSPWGLKGTDTQYF
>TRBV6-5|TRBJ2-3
CASSYSGGGPPDTQYF
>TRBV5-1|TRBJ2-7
CASSGEGRSTEQYF
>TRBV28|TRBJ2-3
CASELTISGQSTDTQYF
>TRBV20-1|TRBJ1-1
CSARPGGHYAAEAFF
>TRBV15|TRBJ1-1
CATSRQANTEAFF
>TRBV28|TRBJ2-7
CASNPLLTVVPHEQYF
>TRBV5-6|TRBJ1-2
CASSADGNYGYTF
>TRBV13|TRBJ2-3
CASSLRQITDTQYF
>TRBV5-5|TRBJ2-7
CASSLAGTAYEQYF
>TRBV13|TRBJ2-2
CASSFSGRQTGELFF
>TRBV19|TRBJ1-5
CASSGTGGLQPQHF
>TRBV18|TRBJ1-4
CASSPTTSTNEKLFF
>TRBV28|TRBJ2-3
CASSFQTGTDTQYF
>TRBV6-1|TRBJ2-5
CASSFQRGPGETQYF
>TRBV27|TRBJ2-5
CASSLQGLGETQYF
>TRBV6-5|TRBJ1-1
CASSYYPTMNTEAFF
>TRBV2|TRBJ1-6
CASRSGTGGGSPLHF
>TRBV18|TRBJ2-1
CASSPILGTNDNEQFF
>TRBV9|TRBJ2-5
CASSSTDRRGTQYF
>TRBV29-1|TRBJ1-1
CSVPSQGRRGIWNTEAFF
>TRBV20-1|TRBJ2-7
CSARQPGLALEQYF
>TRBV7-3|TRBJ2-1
CASSPSGPGTWDEQFF
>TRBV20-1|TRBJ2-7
CSHDPAGGNYEQYF
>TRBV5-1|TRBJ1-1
CASSLLPMNTEAFF
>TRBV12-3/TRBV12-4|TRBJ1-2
CASSLATTGQGPANYGYTF
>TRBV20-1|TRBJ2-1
CSARAGLAGDGDEQFF
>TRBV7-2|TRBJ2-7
CASRLVVGTDYEQYF
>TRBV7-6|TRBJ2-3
CASSPCRRSTDTQYF
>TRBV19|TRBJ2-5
CASSTLAGGLGETQYF
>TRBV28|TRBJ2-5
CASSETGPGETQYF
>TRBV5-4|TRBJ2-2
CASSTWTSGRTGELFF
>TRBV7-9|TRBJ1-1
CASSQGWTANTEAFF
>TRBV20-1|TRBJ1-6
CSVTSPGIYNSPLHF
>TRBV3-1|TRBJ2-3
CASSPQRPGTDTQYF
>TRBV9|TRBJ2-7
CASSVTGTGGQYF
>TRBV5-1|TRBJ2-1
CASFPLAGTGNEQFF